This entry describes one T cell receptor beta chain. Its cognate antigen has yet to be identified. One base away there is no much larger clone; base qualities are not given. This sample stems from a study of siplizumab effects on memory and regulatory T cells (dated by TCRdb to about 2019). A note on the overall study: The effect of the anti-CD2 antibody siplizumab on alloreactive T-cell subsets was examined in allogeneic mixed lymphocyte reactions constructed from human PBMCs.

CDR1 and CDR2 are drawn from the germline V gene: SGHVS, FQNEAQ. V is cut back by 4 bases and J by 0 bases, with 14 bases in the junction unmatched. The CDR3 holds 18 amino acids from the cysteine to the phenylalanine. Only the CDR3 DNA is retained, 54 bases long and in frame from the first base. Sorted unstimulated T cells, along with proliferating T cells recovered from mixed lymphocyte reactions, underwent TCRbeta CDR3 sequencing. Fresh whole blood from 9 to 11 HLA-typed healthy donors was used as the source from which PBMCs were isolated. The library was obtained by the immunoSEQ multiplex PCR assay. The deep sequencing platform assayed approximately 10^5 TCR templates per sample. Genomic DNA extracted from sorted T cells was the material used for TCRbeta CDR3 sequencing. The study's processing was this. The R programming language was used for clonal analysis of the TCRbeta CDR3 data. Alloreactive CD4+ and CD8+ clones were identified by comparing unstimulated samples to CFSE-low samples taken after the reaction. By matching sequences to the repertoires of sorted unstimulated Treg and non-Treg cells, each alloreactive CD4+ clone was assigned a regulatory or non-regulatory origin. TCRdb retrieved this table from immuneACCESS and kept in-frame rearrangements only. Not all clones are present; in checked studies, unresolved V genes account for under half, and no reason is known for the remainder. The V and J calls and clone size come from that table; D and trimming were worked out from the DNA. For this sample there are fewer than 100,000 clones; about 95% appear just once. The ten largest clones capture about a fifth of the sample.

What the work shows at the level of the full study, not this receptor alone: Because sequences at frequencies below about 10^-5 were poorly captured, only a minor fraction of alloreactive clones could be mapped back to unstimulated subsets. Among mappable alloreactive CD4+ clones, the Treg-derived fraction averaged around 70% with siplizumab versus around 27% in control reactions. The cumulative frequency of alloreactive sequences that could be traced back to unstimulated CD4+ memory T cells was significantly reduced by siplizumab. Compared with memory T cells, unstimulated naive T cells appeared more diverse, and naive cells seemed to make a substantial contribution to the alloresponse. The suppressive function of proliferating Tregs from siplizumab cultures was not functionally confirmed. About 75-97% of proliferating CD4+ or CD8+ clones could not be given a naive or memory phenotype.

Sequenced sample: CD8+ T cells sorted from blood. Recombination linked TRBV7-8 to TRBJ1-1, and TRBD1 aligns with 7 junction nucleotides. The receptor was isolated from a human donor in good health. DNA sequence: TGTGCCAGCAGCTCCAGGGGGAGCCCTGACTATTTGAACACTGAAGCTTTCTTT. Its translation is CASSSRGSPDYLNTEAFF.